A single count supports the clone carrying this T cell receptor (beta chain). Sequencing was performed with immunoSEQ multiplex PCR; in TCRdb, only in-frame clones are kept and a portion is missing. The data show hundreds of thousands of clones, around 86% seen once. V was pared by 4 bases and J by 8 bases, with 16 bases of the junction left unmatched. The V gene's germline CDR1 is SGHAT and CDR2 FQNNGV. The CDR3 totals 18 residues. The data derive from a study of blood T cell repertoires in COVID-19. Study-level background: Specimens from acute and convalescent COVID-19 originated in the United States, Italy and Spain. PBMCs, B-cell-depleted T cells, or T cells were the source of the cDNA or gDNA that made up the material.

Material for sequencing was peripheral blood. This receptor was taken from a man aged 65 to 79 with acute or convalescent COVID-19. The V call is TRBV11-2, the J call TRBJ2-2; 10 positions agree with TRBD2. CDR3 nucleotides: TGTGCCAGCAGCTCATCCCCGGGGATAGCGGGAGGTTCGGGGGAGCTGTTTTTT. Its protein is CASSSSPGIAGGSGELFF.